The 6 T cell receptor beta chains below come from one sample, sequenced in a study of blood T cell repertoires in COVID-19. Clones were sequenced by immunoSEQ multiplex PCR, and TCRdb holds only the in-frame ones, with some missing. This sample has a few hundred thousand clones, with roughly 90% found just once. The specimen sequenced was peripheral blood. The receptor source for this set is a man aged 18-30 years who had recovered from COVID-19.

The rearrangement links TRBV2 to TRBJ1-1, with D tentatively TRBD1 (5 bases). Trimming removed 4 bases at V and 3 bases at J, with 12 bases between. The CDR3 sequence is 14 residues long. The germline gives CDR1 SNHLY, CDR2 FYNNEI. Here the CDR3 DNA reads TGTGCCAGCAGTGTCAAGGGAGGGGACACTGAAGCTTTCTTT. Translating it yields CASSVKGGDTEAFF.

This chain connects TRBV13 to TRBJ2-7, with 10 nucleotides matching TRBD1. The V gene end was trimmed by 4 bases and the J gene end by 2 bases; junction bases not matched to a gene: 5. The CDR3 is 15 residues long. Per the germline V gene, CDR1 is PRHDT and CDR2 is FYEKMQ (reference sequence). CDR3 loop: CASSSAGTGAYEQYF. CDR3 bases: TGTGCCAGCAGCTCGGCGGGGACAGGGGCCTACGAGCAGTACTTC.

The genes are TRBV3-1 (or the pseudogene TRBV3-2) and TRBJ2-7, with TRBD2 matching over 9 bases. The CDR3 is made up of 16 amino acids. Germline V lookup: CDR1 LGHDT, CDR2 YNNKEL (reference sequence). J gave up 4 bases and V 1 base, and 8 bases lay outside the gene matches. The CDR3 is CASSQGGGSGRYEQYF. DNA of the CDR3: TGTGCCAGCAGCCAAGGTGGTGGTAGCGGGAGATACGAGCAGTACTTC.

The chain uses TRBV11-2 and TRBJ1-4; 10 nucleotides match TRBD1. The J segment lost 5 bases and the V segment lost 1 base, leaving 1 base of the junction unmatched. CDR3 length: 15 amino acids. CDR1 and CDR2 (germline): SGHAT, FQNNGV. The CDR3 loop is CASSLGTGGNEKLFF. For the CDR3, the DNA is TGTGCCAGCAGCTTAGGGACAGGGGGAAATGAAAAACTGTTTTTT.

The gene calls are TRBV6-6 and TRBJ2-1; 12 nucleotides line up with TRBD2. V was pared by 6 bases and J by 7 bases, with 4 bases of the junction left unmatched. CDR1 and CDR2 from the germline V gene are MNHNY and SVGAGI (reference sequence). The CDR3 spans 14 residues. The CDR3 coding sequence is TGTGCCAGCAGGCTAGCGGGGGGGTTAAATGAGCAGTTCTTC. Residues: CASRLAGGLNEQFF.

The CDR3 DNA follows: TGTGCCAGCAGCCGCCGAAGCGCGTCTAGCGGAGATCCCGCTCCTGAGCAGTTCTTC. This codes for CASSRRSASSGDPAPEQFF. This chain uses TRBV3-1 (or the pseudogene TRBV3-2) with TRBJ2-1, with 7 bases matching TRBD2. Germline CDR1 reads LGHDT; CDR2 reads YNNKEL (reference sequence). The CDR3 has 19 residues. V dropped 4 bases and J dropped 9; count of bases not matched to a gene: 24.